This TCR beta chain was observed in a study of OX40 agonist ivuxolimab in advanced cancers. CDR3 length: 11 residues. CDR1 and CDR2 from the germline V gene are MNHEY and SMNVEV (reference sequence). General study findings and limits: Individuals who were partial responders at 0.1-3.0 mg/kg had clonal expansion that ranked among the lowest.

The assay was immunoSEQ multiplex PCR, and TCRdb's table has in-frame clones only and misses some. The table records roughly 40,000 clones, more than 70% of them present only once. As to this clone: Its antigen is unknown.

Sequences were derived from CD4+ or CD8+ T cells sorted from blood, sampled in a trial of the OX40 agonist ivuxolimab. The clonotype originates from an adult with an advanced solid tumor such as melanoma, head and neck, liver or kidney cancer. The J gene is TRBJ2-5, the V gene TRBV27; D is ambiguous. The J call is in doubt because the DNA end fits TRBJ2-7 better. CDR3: CASSTAYEQYF. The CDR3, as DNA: TGTGCCAGCAGTACAGCCTACGAGCAGTACTTC.